This T cell receptor beta chain was sequenced during a study of blood T cell repertoires in COVID-19. Overall study context: COVID-19 samples, acute and convalescent, were from the United States, Italy and Spain. T cells, B-cell-depleted T cells, or PBMCs provided the cDNA or gDNA that served as material.

Germline V gene data show CDR1 as SGHAT and CDR2 as FQNNGV. The CDR3 has 13 residues. V shed 3 bases and J shed 4 bases, with 9 bases lying between them. Original methodology: Amplification with reference gene primers provided the estimates of nucleated cell counts. Only in-frame clones appear in the TCRdb table, and some are missing; sequencing was by immunoSEQ multiplex PCR. V and J calls and clone size follow that table, whereas D and trimming were derived from the DNA. The profile shows approximately 150,000 clones, roughly 78% of them singletons. The Seattle patients, enrolled during active infection, were followed longitudinally.

The rearrangement links TRBV11-2 to TRBJ1-2; D not certain. Sequenced input: peripheral blood. The origin of this receptor is a woman aged 55 to 70 with COVID-19, enrolled during active disease. CDR3 in DNA: TGTGCCAGCAGCTTGAGGCAGAGCTATGGCTACACCTTC. This gives the protein CASSLRQSYGYTF. Full variable domain (remainder filled in from reference TRBV11-2 and TRBJ1-2): EAGVAQSPRYKIIEKRQSVAFWCNPISGHATLYWYQQILGQGPKLLIQFQNNGVVDDSQLPKDRFSAERLKGVDSTLKIQPAKLEDSAVYLCASSLRQSYGYTFGSGTRLTVV.